The clone carrying this TCR beta chain was found many times. Its antigen is undetermined. A second PCR, run for about 7 to 11 cycles, used a sample-barcoded 5' primer plus a J-beta primer mix. TCRdb recomputed calls from the 5' RACE reads with MiXCR, one row per CDR3 protein. The repertoire holds about 650,000 distinct CDR3 sequences, about 32% seen once, with approximately 15% in the top ten. The data belong to a study of blood T cells in healthy people across ages. Broader study findings: Calculation of diversity from one million T cells yielded estimates considered to be underestimates.

The sample comprised blood. The TCR originated in a woman of 80 years or more in good health.

This CDR3 reads CASSLARHTQYF. DNA of the CDR3: TGTGCCAGCAGCTTGGCTAGGCATACGCAGTATTTT. The chain uses TRBV7-2 and TRBJ2-3; D remains unclear. Trimming removed 3 bases from V and 7 bases from J, with 8 bases in between. Germline V gene data show CDR1 as SGHTA and CDR2 as FQGNSA. The CDR3 contains 12 residues.